These 32 T cell receptor beta chains were all obtained from the same sample, sequenced in a study of blood T cell repertoires in COVID-19. Sequencing was performed with immunoSEQ multiplex PCR; in TCRdb, only in-frame clones are kept and a portion is missing. The sample lists tens of thousands of clones, approximately 88% occurring once. The sample comprised peripheral blood. These receptors all stem from a woman over 75 with active or convalescent COVID-19.

This chain joins TRBV10-3 and TRBJ2-7, with TRBD1 as a possible D gene (5 bases). Trimming stripped 3 bases from V and 1 base from J, with 10 bases between. CDR3 length equals 14 residues. The germline CDR1 and CDR2 sequences are ENHRY and SYGVKD. In DNA, the CDR3 is TGTGCCATCAGTGATACAGGCCCTTCCTACGAGCAGTACTTC. Translating it yields CAISDTGPSYEQYF.

The chain is built from TRBV5-1 and TRBJ2-3; 8 positions agree with TRBD2. Germline trimming cut 0 bases from V and 2 bases from J; bases unmatched to any gene: 5. The germline gives CDR1 SGHRS, CDR2 YFSETQ. CDR3 size: 16 residues. The CDR3 nucleotides are TGCGCCAGCAGCTTGGCCCCTAGCGGGTACACAGATACGCAGTATTTT. Its translation: CASSLAPSGYTDTQYF. The entire variable domain, with the rest obtained from reference TRBV5-1 and TRBJ2-3, is as follows: KAGVTQTPRYLIKTRGQQVTLSCSPISGHRSVSWYQQTPGQGLQFLFEYFSETQRNKGNFPGRFSGRQFSNSRSEMNVSTLELGDSALYLCASSLAPSGYTDTQYFGPGTRLTVL.

The rearrangement joins TRBV28 to TRBJ2-5; 8 bases are a match to TRBD2. Germline CDR1 reads MDHEN; CDR2 reads SYDVKM. J was trimmed by 5 bases and V by 2 bases; bases with no gene match: 7. This CDR3 contains 15 residues. The CDR3 region has the DNA TGTGCCAGCAGTTTAAGCGGGGGAAAACGGGAGACCCAGTACTTC. Protein: CASSLSGGKRETQYF.

The chain uses TRBV3-1 (or the pseudogene TRBV3-2) and TRBJ1-6; the D is unclear. Trimming stripped 2 bases from V and 8 bases from J, with 7 bases between. This CDR3 spans 13 amino acids. Germline-derived CDR1 and CDR2 are LGHDT and YNNKEL (reference sequence). The chain's CDR3 is CASSQLADSPLHF. The CDR3 DNA reads as TGTGCCAGCAGCCAATTAGCGGATTCACCCCTCCACTTT.

The rearrangement links TRBV29-1 to TRBJ2-1, with 7 positions matching TRBD1. V lost 6 bases to trimming and J lost 6 bases; unmatched junction nucleotides: 11. The CDR3 contains 14 residues. The germline CDR1 and CDR2 sequences are SQVTM and ANQGSEA. CDR3 in DNA: TGCAGCGTGCCGGGACAGTTAGCCCTCAATGAGCAGTTCTTC. It codes for CSVPGQLALNEQFF.

This clone was counted a single time. The chain carries TRBV7-8 and TRBJ1-2; the D gene is possibly TRBD1 (6 bases). Germline CDR1 reads SGHVS; CDR2 reads FQNEAQ. There are 14 residues in the CDR3. Deletions cut 1 base from V and 3 bases from J, with 9 bases between. The CDR3 DNA follows: TGTGCCAGCAGCTTAGGACAGGCGTACTATGGCTACACCTTC. Translated: CASSLGQAYYGYTF.

In its sample, this clone was seen a few times. The chain joins TRBV11-2 to TRBJ1-3; no definite D call. V lost 3 bases to trimming and J lost 0 bases, with 15 bases between them. The V gene's germline CDR1 is SGHAT and CDR2 FQNNGV. The CDR3 spans 17 residues. CDR3 DNA: TGTGCCAGCAGCTTTCTCCAAACCGGGAGCTCTGGAAACACCATATATTTT. It is translated as CASSFLQTGSSGNTIYF. The full variable domain, its missing parts supplied by reference TRBV11-2 and TRBJ1-3, is EAGVAQSPRYKIIEKRQSVAFWCNPISGHATLYWYQQILGQGPKLLIQFQNNGVVDDSQLPKDRFSAERLKGVDSTLKIQPAKLEDSAVYLCASSFLQTGSSGNTIYFGEGSWLTVV.

The V call is TRBV30, the J call TRBJ2-1, with TRBD2 matching over 7 bases. The CDR3 has 16 residues. Germline lookup yields CDR1 GTSNPN and CDR2 SVGIG (reference sequence). The J segment lost 4 bases and the V segment lost 3 bases, leaving 12 bases of the junction unmatched. The CDR3 nucleotides are TGTGCCTGGAGACCTTTGTCGGGGGGTGCATACAATGAGCAGTTCTTC. Translated: CAWRPLSGGAYNEQFF.

This clone was seen once. The CDR3 protein is CSASSSGHNEQFF. The CDR3 region has the DNA TGCAGTGCTAGTTCTAGCGGACACAATGAGCAGTTCTTC. The chain has TRBV20-1 and TRBJ2-1, with 7 bases lining up with TRBD2. Germline V gene data show CDR1 as DFQATT and CDR2 as SNEGSKA (reference sequence). With 3 bases clipped from V and 5 bases from J, the junction kept 4 bases outside the gene matches. The CDR3 length is 13 residues.

This chain joins TRBV5-1 and TRBJ2-1, with 11 bases lining up with TRBD1. With 0 bases clipped from V and 3 bases from J, the junction kept 5 bases outside the gene matches. The CDR3 contains 17 residues. CDR1 and CDR2 from the germline V gene are SGHRS and YFSETQ. The DNA for the CDR3 is TGCGCCAGCAGCTTGGGAGCGGGGACAGGGGGCTACAATGAGCAGTTCTTC. This translates into CASSLGAGTGGYNEQFF.

The V gene is TRBV7-8, the J gene TRBJ2-2, with D perhaps TRBD2 (6 bases). Trimming cost V 5 bases and J 6 bases, with 22 bases left between them. CDR1 SGHVS and CDR2 FQNEAQ come from the germline V gene. The CDR3 length is 17 residues. Here the CDR3 DNA reads TGTGCCAGCAGCGCCTTTGTTCGGGGAGGAGGAGCCGGGGAGCTGTTTTTT. Its translation is CASSAFVRGGGAGELFF.

CDR3 amino acids: CASSFGGGLTDTQYF. CDR3 DNA: TGTGCCAGCAGCTTCGGCGGGGGGTTGACAGATACGCAGTATTTT. V is TRBV11-3 and J is TRBJ2-3; the match to TRBD2 covers 8 bases. V dropped 3 bases and J dropped 3; count of bases not matched to a gene: 5. The CDR3 is made up of 15 amino acids. The V gene's germline CDR1 is SGHNT and CDR2 YENEEA. Using reference TRBV11-3 and TRBJ2-3 for the parts outside the CDR3, the full variable domain is EAGVVQSPRYKIIEKKQPVAFWCNPISGHNTLYWYLQNLGQGPELLIRYENEEAVDDSQLPKDRFSAERLKGVDSTLKIQPAELGDSAVYLCASSFGGGLTDTQYFGPGTRLTVL.

The V call is TRBV19, the J call TRBJ2-1; the match to TRBD2 covers 12 bases. There are 14 residues in the CDR3. Germline values: CDR1 LNHDA, CDR2 SQIVND (reference sequence). V gave up 6 bases and J gave up 8 bases; unmatched junction bases: 5. In DNA, the CDR3 is TGTGCCAGTAGCCTAGCGGGGGGGTTGGATGAGCAGTTCTTC. Protein product: CASSLAGGLDEQFF. Together with reference TRBV19 and TRBJ2-1, the CDR3 gives the full variable domain: DGGITQSPKYLFRKEGQNVTLSCEQNLNHDAMYWYRQDPGQGLRLIYYSQIVNDFQKGDIAEGYSVSREKKESFPLTVTSAQKNPTAFYLCASSLAGGLDEQFFGPGTRLTVL.

The gene calls are TRBV2 and TRBJ1-5, with D maybe TRBD1 (5 bases). Trimming took 8 bases from V and 5 from J, leaving 10 bases between them. The CDR3 covers 12 residues. Germline-derived CDR1 and CDR2 are SNHLY and FYNNEI. The CDR3 protein is CASAQGYQPQHF. In DNA, the CDR3 is TGTGCCAGCGCGCAGGGATATCAGCCCCAGCATTTT.

This clone was observed a single time. V is TRBV2 and J is TRBJ2-7; no definite D call. The CDR3 spans 12 residues. V gave up 6 bases and J gave up 3 bases, with 9 bases separating them. The germline V gene has CDR1 SNHLY and CDR2 FYNNEI. CDR3 nucleotide sequence: TGTGCCAGCAGCCTCAGAAACTACGAGCAGTACTTC. It specifies CASSLRNYEQYF.

The chain combines TRBV19 with TRBJ2-1, with TRBD2 identical over 7 bases. Germline lookup yields CDR1 LNHDA and CDR2 SQIVND (reference sequence). The CDR3 has 15 amino acids. V dropped 6 bases and J dropped 4; count of bases not matched to a gene: 9. The CDR3 protein is CASSREASGYNEQFF. The CDR3 bases are TGTGCCAGTAGCCGGGAGGCTAGCGGTTACAATGAGCAGTTCTTC.

The CDR3: CASSTDRGLTPLHF. Here the CDR3 DNA reads TGTGCCAGCAGTACCGACAGGGGCCTAACACCCCTCCACTTT. The chain combines TRBV28 with TRBJ1-6, with TRBD1 matching over 8 bases. Germline-derived CDR1 and CDR2 are MDHEN and SYDVKM. V shed 5 bases, J shed 11 bases, and the junction held 8 bases outside the gene matches. The CDR3 is made up of 14 amino acids. Supplemented by reference TRBV28 and TRBJ1-6, the full variable domain reads DVKVTQSSRYLVKRTGEKVFLECVQDMDHENMFWYRQDPGLGLRLIYFSYDVKMKEKGDIPEGYSVSREKKERFSLILESASTNQTSMYLCASSTDRGLTPLHFGNGTRLTVT.

The chain links TRBV6-1 to TRBJ2-7, with 9 bases aligning to TRBD2. Per germline, CDR1 MNHNS and CDR2 SASEGT. This CDR3 has 14 amino acids. Losses at the gene ends were 3 bases for V and 2 bases for J; bases not matched to a gene: 2. CDR3 amino acids: CASSDLAGPYEQYF. CDR3 nucleotides: TGTGCCAGCAGTGATCTAGCGGGACCCTACGAGCAGTACTTC.

V usage is TRBV9 and J usage is TRBJ2-3, with D perhaps TRBD1 (6 bases). CDR1 SGDLS and CDR2 YYNGEE come from the germline V gene. The CDR3 is 15 residues long. V lost 3 bases to trimming and J lost 6 bases, with 17 bases between them. Written as DNA, the CDR3 is TGTGCCAGCAGCGCCAGACAGGTGAGCCTGGATACGCAGTATTTT. Translation: CASSARQVSLDTQYF. The whole variable domain, filled in from reference TRBV9 and TRBJ2-3, reads DSGVTQTPKHLITATGQRVTLRCSPRSGDLSVYWYQQSLDQGLQFLIQYYNGEERAKGNILERFSAQQFPDLHSELNLSSLELGDSALYFCASSARQVSLDTQYFGPGTRLTVL.

This clone came up a few times. This chain links TRBV27 with TRBJ2-1; possible D gene TRBD1, 6 bases. Trimming left V 3 bases short and J 8 bases short, with 11 bases between. CDR1 is MNHEY and CDR2 is SMNVEV in the germline V gene (reference sequence). CDR3 size: 13 residues. CDR3 region: CASSFSGGYEQFF. The CDR3 DNA reads as TGTGCCAGCAGTTTTTCTGGGGGCTATGAGCAGTTCTTC.

The genes are TRBV20-1 and TRBJ1-1, with D unclear. The CDR3 totals 11 residues. V was trimmed by 5 bases and J by 1 base, leaving 5 bases between them. Per germline, CDR1 DFQATT and CDR2 SNEGSKA (reference sequence). CDR3: CSAAGNTEAFF. CDR3 sequence (DNA): TGCAGTGCTGCGGGGAACACTGAAGCTTTCTTT.

The rearrangement uses TRBV28 and TRBJ1-2; no definite D call. The CDR3 has 13 amino acids. Deletions cut 7 bases from V and 5 bases from J, with 14 bases between. In germline, CDR1 is MDHEN, CDR2 SYDVKM. Here the CDR3 DNA reads TGTGCCAGCACCCCCTCCCCGGTATATGGCTACACCTTC. Translating it yields CASTPSPVYGYTF.

The rearrangement links TRBV5-1 to TRBJ2-3, with 11 bases fitting TRBD2. V lost 4 bases, J lost 4 bases, and 11 bases stayed unmatched. CDR3 length: 17 residues. Germline CDR1 is SGHRS and CDR2 is YFSETQ. CDR3 region: CASSASTLAGGADTQYF. The CDR3 DNA sequence: TGCGCCAGCAGCGCCTCCACTTTAGCGGGAGGGGCAGATACGCAGTATTTT.

This chain links TRBV27 with TRBJ2-7, with 9 bases fitting TRBD1. The CDR3 extends over 16 amino acids. Trimming cost V 3 bases and J 4 bases; bases outside gene matches: 10. Germline V gene sequence: CDR1 MNHEY, CDR2 SMNVEV (reference sequence). The CDR3 bases are TGTGCCAGCAGTTTGCATACAGGGGGCAAGCGGTACGAGCAGTACTTC. This gives the protein CASSLHTGGKRYEQYF.

This chain connects TRBV4-3 to TRBJ1-2; 8 bases are a match to TRBD1. With V trimmed by 3 bases and J by 0 bases, 0 bases remained unmatched. Germline values: CDR1 LGHNA, CDR2 YSLEER. This CDR3 contains 14 residues. In DNA, the CDR3 is TGCGCCAGCAGCCAGGACAGGGCTAACTATGGCTACACCTTC. Its protein is CASSQDRANYGYTF.

This sequence joins TRBV6-2 or TRBV6-3 and TRBJ2-7, with D maybe TRBD1 (5 bases). In germline, CDR1 is MNHEY, CDR2 SVGEGT. Trimming removed 5 bases at V and 3 bases at J, with 8 bases between. The CDR3 has 12 amino acids. The CDR3 sequence is CASSLTDYEQYF. The CDR3 coding sequence is TGTGCCAGCAGTCTGACAGACTACGAGCAGTACTTC.

This sequence joins TRBV7-2 and TRBJ1-3; D call uncertain. This CDR3 is 13 amino acids long. The ends were cut back, 0 bases at V and 4 bases at J, with 4 bases in the middle. CDR1 SGHTA and CDR2 FQGNSA come from the germline V gene. CDR3 nucleotides: TGTGCCAGCAGCTTAGCGTTAGGAAACACCATATATTTT. Amino acids: CASSLALGNTIYF.

The chain couples TRBV24-1 to TRBJ2-3; D is undetermined. This CDR3 is 11 amino acids long. V lost 6 bases and J lost 4, with 4 bases in between. The V gene's germline CDR1 is KGHDR and CDR2 SFDVKD. The CDR3, as DNA: TGTGCCACCAGTACAGCAGATACGCAGTATTTT. Amino acid sequence: CATSTADTQYF.

The rearrangement joins TRBV19 to TRBJ2-1; 13 bases agree with TRBD2. The V gene's germline CDR1 is LNHDA and CDR2 SQIVND (reference sequence). This CDR3 region has 15 residues. V trimming: 5 bases; J trimming: 7 bases; junction bases outside the gene matches: 5. The CDR3 region is CASSPGLAGVNEQFF. The CDR3 bases are TGTGCCAGTAGTCCAGGACTAGCGGGGGTTAATGAGCAGTTCTTC.

The V gene is TRBV28, the J gene TRBJ2-5; 14 nucleotides agree with TRBD2. The CDR3 contains 16 residues. V trimming: 4 bases; J trimming: 5 bases; junction bases outside the gene matches: 6. CDR1 MDHEN and CDR2 SYDVKM come from the germline V gene. Here the CDR3 DNA reads TGTGCCAGCAGTTCGTCCGGGACTAGCGGGAGTGAGACCCAGTACTTC. Translated: CASSSSGTSGSETQYF.

V is TRBV6-6 and J is TRBJ2-5; possible D gene TRBD2, 5 bases. With 2 bases removed from V and 5 bases from J, the gap between germline ends came to 12 bases. Germline-derived CDR1 and CDR2 are MNHNY and SVGAGI (reference sequence). The CDR3 length is 14 residues. The DNA for the CDR3 is TGTGCCAGCAGTTACGGGCTAGCTTGGGAGACCCAGTACTTC. This translates into CASSYGLAWETQYF.

The chain carries TRBV7-8 and TRBJ2-1, with TRBD2 as a possible D gene (6 bases). Looked up from germline, CDR1 is SGHVS and CDR2 is FQNEAQ. CDR3 size: 16 residues. The V end was cut by 4 bases, the J end by 0 bases, with 13 bases between. In DNA, the CDR3 is TGTGCCAGCAGCTCCGGGAGCGGCGCCTCCTACAATGAGCAGTTCTTC. It yields the protein CASSSGSGASYNEQFF. The complete variable domain, with remaining parts taken from reference TRBV7-8 and TRBJ2-1, reads GAGVSQSPRYKVAKRGQDVALRCDPISGHVSLFWYQQALGQGPEFLTYFQNEAQLDKSGLPSDRFFAERPEGSVSTLKIQRTQQEDSAVYLCASSSGSGASYNEQFFGPGTRLTVL.